Listed here is a single T cell receptor (beta chain). A Seattle source enrolled patients during active infection and followed them longitudinally. There are 16 residues in the CDR3. V dropped 1 base and J dropped 3; count of bases not matched to a gene: 9. CDR1 and CDR2 (germline): SQVTM, ANQGSEA. The data were obtained in a study of blood T cell repertoires in COVID-19. Study details: T cells, B-cell-depleted T cells, or PBMCs provided the cDNA or gDNA that served as material.

In the source study's methods: Scientists estimated how many nucleated cells there were by amplifying reference gene primers. Method: immunoSEQ multiplex PCR; TCRdb's copy keeps in-frame clones and lacks some. D and trimming were read from the DNA, whereas the V and J calls and clone size are those reported in that table. The sample has over 400,000 clones, 70% to 90% seen once. The chain combines TRBV29-1 with TRBJ1-2; 9 bases map to TRBD1. Sequenced material: peripheral blood. The TCR comes from a woman between 50 and 59 years old with COVID-19, enrolled during active disease. The CDR3 is CSVEVNRGRPYYGYTF. The CDR3, as DNA: TGCAGCGTTGAAGTGAACAGGGGGCGCCCCTACTATGGCTACACCTTC.